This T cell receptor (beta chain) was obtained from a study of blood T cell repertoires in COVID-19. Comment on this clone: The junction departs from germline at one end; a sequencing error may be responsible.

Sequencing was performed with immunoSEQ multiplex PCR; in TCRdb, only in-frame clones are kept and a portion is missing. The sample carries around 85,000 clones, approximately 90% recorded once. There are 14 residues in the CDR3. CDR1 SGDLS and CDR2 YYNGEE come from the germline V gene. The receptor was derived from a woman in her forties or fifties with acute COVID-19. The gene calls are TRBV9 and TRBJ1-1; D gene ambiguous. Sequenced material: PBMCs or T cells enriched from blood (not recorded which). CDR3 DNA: TGTGCCAGCAGCGTCTCTCCGGCCAACAGTGAAGCTTTCTTT. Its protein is CASSVSPANSEAFF.